This T cell receptor beta chain was retrieved from a study of T cell responses to AZD1222 COVID-19 vaccine (dated by TCRdb to the early 2020s). Notes on the research overall: AZD1222 recipients given second doses at about 4 weeks or at about 12 weeks were pooled, since spike-specific TCR depth and breadth were not found to differ between the two schedules. A total of just over 230 trial participants underwent TCR sequencing, of whom around 200 received two doses of AZD1222 and about 26 received two doses of the MenACWY control vaccine. Trial participants were enrolled into age subgroups of 18-55, 56-69 and 70-plus years, which contained approximately 150, 30 and 60 TCR-sequenced participants, respectively. Overall study results and their limits: Vaccine-associated CD4 TCRs spanned the whole spike protein, with dominant responses in regions 160-218 and 743-854. Conclusions about previously exposed vaccinees are limited, since just 5 to 7 AZD1222 recipients were seropositive for SARS-CoV-2 at baseline. After two AZD1222 doses, spike-specific TCR breadth and depth were significantly higher than at day 0 and than in MenACWY recipients. In the small 56-69-year group, the increase in depth fell short of significance, most likely because of low power. Reportedly, almost half of the unique spike-specific TCRs recognized epitopes lying outside the regions that are mutated in the B.1.351 and B.1.1.7 variants. Participants were mostly white British, with more females than males. The authors suggested clonal diversity may have been underestimated. Because no day 14 peak-response samples were available, repertoires were characterized only after the peak T cell response.

The CDR3 regions of human TCRbeta chains were subjected to immunosequencing. In the paper's pipeline: Repertoire TCRs were matched against a reference library of SARS-CoV-2-specific TCRs generated with the MIRA antigen-specificity platform. Breadth meant the fraction of unique TCRs that were SARS-CoV-2-associated, whereas depth meant the fraction of total T cells that were SARS-CoV-2-associated. Using the MIRA data, each spike-specific TCR was assigned both to the spike region to which the TCR was reactive and to a CD4 or CD8 class. Log10-transformed breadth and depth values were compared by one-way ANOVA with Sidak's multiple comparisons tests. Held by TCRdb, this immuneACCESS table contains in-frame sequences only and omits some clones. Under half of the omission traces to an unresolved V gene where checked; the cause of the rest is unknown. The V and J calls and clone size were taken over from that table, and D and trimming were inferred from the DNA. The sample data list approximately 180,000 clones, and about 91% of these were observed just once. The ten top clones hold roughly 8% of the sample.

In the germline V gene, CDR1 corresponds to MDHEN and CDR2 to SYDVKM. Measured from the cysteine to the phenylalanine, the CDR3 is 15 residues long. Here the CDR3 DNA is all that survives: 45 bases in frame from base 1. Between the V and J ends, shortened by 6 bases and 3 bases respectively, the junction contains 17 bases. The time point label corresponds to: baseline before first vaccination. Vaccinee samples were obtained from the UK trials COV001 and COV002, which included a single-blind randomized controlled phase 2/3 trial of AZD1222 (ChAdOx1 nCoV-19) in healthy adults. For TCRbeta chain sequencing, PBMC samples from trial participants were taken at day 0 and at day 28 after the second dose. In regard to this clone: No antigen is known for it. No base-level quality is on record; no much larger clone is a single base apart.

The material was peripheral blood, obtained on day 0 of AZD1222 vaccination. In this chain, TRBV28 is recombined with TRBJ1-1; confidence is insufficient to name the D gene. The sequence derives from an adult in good health. The sequence in DNA is TGTGCCAGCAGACAACGGTGGGGTCGGGACACTGAAGCTTTCTTT. Its product reads: CASRQRWGRDTEAFF. Supplemented by the reference TRBV28 and TRBJ1-1 proteins around the CDR3, the complete variable domain is DVKVTQSSRYLVKRTGEKVFLECVQDMDHENMFWYRQDPGLGLRLIYFSYDVKMKEKGDIPEGYSVSREKKERFSLILESASTNQTSMYLCASRQRWGRDTEAFFGQGTRLTVV.